There are many counts of the clone carrying this T cell receptor beta chain. TCRdb recomputed calls from the RT-PCR reads with MiXCR, one row per CDR3 protein. The profile shows approximately 98,000 distinct CDR3 sequences, roughly 37% of them singletons. This record belongs to a study of patients and donors after allogeneic stem cell transplantation. The ends were cut back, 2 bases at V and 1 base at J, with 5 bases in the middle. CDR3 length: 13 amino acids. The germline gives CDR1 MNHNY, CDR2 SVGAGI (reference sequence). This rearrangement joins TRBV6-6 to TRBJ1-1; D is undetermined. This TCR was sampled from a human donor who was either an allogeneic HSCT recipient or a stem cell or donor lymphocyte infusion donor (not recorded which). It is not recorded whose cells these are; they may come from a transplant donor. Sequencing used blood, either unsorted or a sorted T cell fraction (not recorded which). The CDR3 DNA follows: TGTGCCAGCAGTTACGGTCAGAACACTGAAGCTTTCTTT. It is translated as CASSYGQNTEAFF.